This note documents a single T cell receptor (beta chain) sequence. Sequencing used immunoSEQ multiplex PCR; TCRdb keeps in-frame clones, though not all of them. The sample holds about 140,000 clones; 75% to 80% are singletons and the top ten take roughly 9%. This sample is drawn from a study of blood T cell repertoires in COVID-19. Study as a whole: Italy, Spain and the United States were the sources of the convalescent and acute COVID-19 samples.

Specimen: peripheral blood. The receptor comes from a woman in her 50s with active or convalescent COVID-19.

CDR3 nucleotide sequence: TGCGCCAGCAGCTTGGGCCAGTTACAAGAGACCCAGTACTTC. It encodes CASSLGQLQETQYF. The chain has TRBV5-1 and TRBJ2-5, with unresolved D. The CDR3 totals 14 residues. V lost 0 bases and J 2 bases, leaving 8 bases between the germline ends. The V gene's germline CDR1 is SGHRS and CDR2 YFSETQ.